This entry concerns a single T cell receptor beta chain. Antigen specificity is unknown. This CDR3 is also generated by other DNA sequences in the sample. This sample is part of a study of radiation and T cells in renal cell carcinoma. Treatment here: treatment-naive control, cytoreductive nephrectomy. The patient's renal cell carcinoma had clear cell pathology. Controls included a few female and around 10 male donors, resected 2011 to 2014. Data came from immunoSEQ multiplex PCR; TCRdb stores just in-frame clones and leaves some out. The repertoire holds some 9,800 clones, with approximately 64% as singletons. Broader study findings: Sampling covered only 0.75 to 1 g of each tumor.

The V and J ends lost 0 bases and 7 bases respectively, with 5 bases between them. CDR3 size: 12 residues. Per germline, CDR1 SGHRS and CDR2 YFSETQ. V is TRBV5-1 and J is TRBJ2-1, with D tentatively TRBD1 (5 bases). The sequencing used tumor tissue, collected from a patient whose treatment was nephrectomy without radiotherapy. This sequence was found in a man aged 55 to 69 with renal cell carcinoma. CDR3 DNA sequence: TGCGCCAGCAGCTTGGAGGGGAATGAGCAGTTCTTC. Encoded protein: CASSLEGNEQFF. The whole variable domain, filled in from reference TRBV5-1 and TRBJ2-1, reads KAGVTQTPRYLIKTRGQQVTLSCSPISGHRSVSWYQQTPGQGLQFLFEYFSETQRNKGNFPGRFSGRQFSNSRSEMNVSTLELGDSALYLCASSLEGNEQFFGPGTRLTVL.